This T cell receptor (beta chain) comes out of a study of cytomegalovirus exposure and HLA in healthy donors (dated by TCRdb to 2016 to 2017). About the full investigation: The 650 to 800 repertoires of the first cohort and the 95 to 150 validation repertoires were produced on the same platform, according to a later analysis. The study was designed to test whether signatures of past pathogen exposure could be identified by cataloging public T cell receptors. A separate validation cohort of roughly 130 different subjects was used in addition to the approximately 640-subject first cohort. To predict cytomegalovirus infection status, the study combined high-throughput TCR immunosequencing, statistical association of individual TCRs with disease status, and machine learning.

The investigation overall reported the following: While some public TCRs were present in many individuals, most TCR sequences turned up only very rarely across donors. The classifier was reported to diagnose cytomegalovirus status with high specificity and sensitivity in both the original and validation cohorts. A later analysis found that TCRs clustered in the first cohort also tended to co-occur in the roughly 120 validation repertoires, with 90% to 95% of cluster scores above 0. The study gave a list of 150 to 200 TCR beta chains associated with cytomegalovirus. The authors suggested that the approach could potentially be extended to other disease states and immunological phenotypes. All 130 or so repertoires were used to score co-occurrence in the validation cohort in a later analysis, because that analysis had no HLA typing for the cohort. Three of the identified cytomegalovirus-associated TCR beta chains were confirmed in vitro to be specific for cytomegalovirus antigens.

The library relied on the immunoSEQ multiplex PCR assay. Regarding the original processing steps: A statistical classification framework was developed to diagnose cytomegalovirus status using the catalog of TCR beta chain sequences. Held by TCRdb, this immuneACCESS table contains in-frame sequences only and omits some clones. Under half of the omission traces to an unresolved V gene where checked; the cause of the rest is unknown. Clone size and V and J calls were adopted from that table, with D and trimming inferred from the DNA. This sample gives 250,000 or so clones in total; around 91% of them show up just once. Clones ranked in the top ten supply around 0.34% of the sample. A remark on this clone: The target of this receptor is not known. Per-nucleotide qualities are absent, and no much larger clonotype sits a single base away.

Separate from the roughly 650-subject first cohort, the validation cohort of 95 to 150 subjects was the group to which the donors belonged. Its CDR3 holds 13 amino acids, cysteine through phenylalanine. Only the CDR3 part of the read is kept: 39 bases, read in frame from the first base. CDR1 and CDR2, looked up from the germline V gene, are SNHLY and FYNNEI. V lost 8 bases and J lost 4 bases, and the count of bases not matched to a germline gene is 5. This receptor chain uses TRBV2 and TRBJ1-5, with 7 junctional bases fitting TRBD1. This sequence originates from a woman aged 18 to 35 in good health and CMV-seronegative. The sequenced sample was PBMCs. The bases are TGTGCCAGCGTACTGACAGGGAATCAGCCCCAGCATTTT. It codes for CASVLTGNQPQHF.